This T cell receptor (beta chain) was captured by sequencing in a study of CD8+ T cells in alopecia areata (dated by TCRdb to between 2017 and 2018). The study in broad terms: The treated patients took part in an open-label pilot trial in which moderate-to-severe alopecia areata was treated with oral tofacitinib at 5 to 10 mg twice daily. Patients received tofacitinib for 6 to 18 months and were then followed off drug for 6 months to check for delayed response and recurrence. High-throughput TCRbeta sequencing was used to examine T cell clonal expansion in alopecia areata in both the C3H/HeJ mouse model and human patients. Scalp tissue and sorted CD4+ and CD8+ peripheral blood T cells from patchy and totalis/universalis alopecia areata patients and from healthy controls were covered by human TCRbeta sequencing. Biopsies were taken from tofacitinib-treated patients at baseline and again at 4 and 24 weeks into treatment, and several of those patients also had a later scalp biopsy. Clonality in the scalp was compared among normal scalp (n=4), patchy alopecia areata scalp (n=8), and alopecia totalis/universalis scalp (n=8). RNA was extracted with the PAXgene miRNA kit for fixed scalp, the miRNeasy kit for PBMCs, and the RNeasy kit for mouse skin. immunoSEQ multiplex PCR using 35 Vbeta forward primers and 13 Jbeta reverse primers was used to amplify TCRbeta CDR3 regions.

Lesional scalp punch biopsies and peripheral blood were collected from alopecia areata patients. PBMCs were isolated by density centrifugation and stained for CD3, CD4 and CD8, and CD4+ and CD8+ T cells were sorted on a FACSAria. The CDR3 has 15 amino acids, counting the end cysteine and phenylalanine. The entry retains the CDR3 DNA only, 45 bases that are in frame from base 1. Trimming removed 6 bases from V and 6 bases from J; the gene matches leave 11 bases unexplained. The germline V gene encodes CDR1 SGHTA and CDR2 FQGNSA. In the case of this clone: The antigen it recognizes is unknown. Base qualities are missing; no much larger clone stands one base away.

The paper as a whole reports these results and caveats: TCR sequences shared between patients were less clear than in mice, possibly partly because of HLA diversity in the patient population. Scalp TCR repertoire analysis is complicated because resident alphabeta T cells in normal human skin are also sequenced, whereas mouse skin is dominated by gammadelta T cells. Lesional scalp, especially in alopecia totalis/universalis, showed higher clonality and more expanded CD8+ clones than normal scalp, suggesting antigenic drive.

Receptors were amplified or captured by the immunoSEQ multiplex PCR assay. RNA was extracted from all samples and reverse transcribed into cDNA, which served as template for TCR sequencing. SuperScript III was used for first-strand cDNA synthesis, primed with a 2:1 mix of oligo-dT and random hexamers. A synthetic immune receptor repertoire was used to assess amplification bias, and residual bias was removed computationally. Under the source paper's analysis protocol: After raw reads were preprocessed to remove errors, the CDR3 was defined following IMGT conventions as running from the conserved cysteine to phenylalanine. Clonality was computed as 1 minus the Shannon entropy, with the entropy normalized by log2 of the number of productive unique TCRs. Whether scalp clones were CD4 or CD8 was inferred by matching scalp TCRbeta sequences against CD4 and CD8 repertoires sorted from blood. As stored in TCRdb, this immuneACCESS dataset retains in-frame rearrangements with V and J assigned. A fraction of the clones does not appear; measured against another copy, unresolved V genes explain less than half of the discrepancy, and the remainder lacks a known reason. Clonal size and the V and J genes are those of that table, whereas D and trimming came from the DNA. The sample has over 85,000 clones on record, approximately 42% of them singletons. The ten largest make up around 1.4% of the sample.

The TCR was taken from a human donor with alopecia areata. The chain is encoded by TRBV7-2 joined to TRBJ2-7, with 10 junctional bases fitting TRBD1. The sequencing input was CD4+ T cells sorted from blood. The CDR3 is CASSLAGQGTFEQYF. The nucleotide sequence is given as TGTGCCAGCAGTCTTGCGGGACAGGGGACATTCGAGCAGTACTTC.